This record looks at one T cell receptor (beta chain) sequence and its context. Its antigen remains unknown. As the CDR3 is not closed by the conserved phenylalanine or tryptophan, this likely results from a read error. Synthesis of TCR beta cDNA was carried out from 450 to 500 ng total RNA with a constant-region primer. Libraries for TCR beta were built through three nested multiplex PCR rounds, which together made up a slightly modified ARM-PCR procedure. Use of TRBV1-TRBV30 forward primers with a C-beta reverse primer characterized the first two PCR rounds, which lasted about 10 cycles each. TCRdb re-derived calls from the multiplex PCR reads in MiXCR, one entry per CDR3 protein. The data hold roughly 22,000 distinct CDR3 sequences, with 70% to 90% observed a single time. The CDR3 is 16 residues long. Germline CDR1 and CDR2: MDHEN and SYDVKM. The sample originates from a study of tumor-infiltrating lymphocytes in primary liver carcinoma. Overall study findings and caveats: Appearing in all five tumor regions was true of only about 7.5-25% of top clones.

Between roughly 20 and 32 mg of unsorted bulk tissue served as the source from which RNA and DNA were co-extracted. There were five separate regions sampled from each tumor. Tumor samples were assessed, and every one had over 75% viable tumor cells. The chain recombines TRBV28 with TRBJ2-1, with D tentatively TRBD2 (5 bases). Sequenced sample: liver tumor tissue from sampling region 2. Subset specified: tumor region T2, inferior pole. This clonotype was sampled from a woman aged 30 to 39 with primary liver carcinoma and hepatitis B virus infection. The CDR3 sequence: CANSLNSGIDPAGQFL. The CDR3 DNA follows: TGTGCCAACAGTTTAAATTCGGGAATTGACCCCGCGGGGCAGTTCTTA.